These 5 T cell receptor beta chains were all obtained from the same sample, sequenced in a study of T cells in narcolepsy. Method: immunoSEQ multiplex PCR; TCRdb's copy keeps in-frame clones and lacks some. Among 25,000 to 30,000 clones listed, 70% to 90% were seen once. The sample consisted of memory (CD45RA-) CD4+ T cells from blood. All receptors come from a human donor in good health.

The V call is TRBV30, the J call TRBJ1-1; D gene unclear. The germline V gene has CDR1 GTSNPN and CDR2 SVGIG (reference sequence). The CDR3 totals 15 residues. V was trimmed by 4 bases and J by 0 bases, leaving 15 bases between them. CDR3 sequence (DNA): TGTGCCTGGATATCGAGAGACACTATGAACACTGAAGCTTTCTTT. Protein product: CAWISRDTMNTEAFF. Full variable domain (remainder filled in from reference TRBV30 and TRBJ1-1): SQTIHQWPATLVQPVGSPLSLECTVEGTSNPNLYWYRQAAGRGLQLLFYSVGIGQISSEVPQNLSASRPQDRQFILSSKKLLLSDSGFYLCAWISRDTMNTEAFFGQGTRLTVV.

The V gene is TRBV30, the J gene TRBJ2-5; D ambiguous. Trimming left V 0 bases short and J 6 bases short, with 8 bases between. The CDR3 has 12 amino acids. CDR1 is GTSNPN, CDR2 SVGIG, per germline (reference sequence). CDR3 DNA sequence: TGTGCCTGGAGTGTAGCTCAGAAGACCCAGTACTTC. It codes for CAWSVAQKTQYF.

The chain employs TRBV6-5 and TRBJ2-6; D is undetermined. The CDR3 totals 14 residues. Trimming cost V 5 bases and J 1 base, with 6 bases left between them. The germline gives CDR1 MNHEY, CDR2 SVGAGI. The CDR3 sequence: CASSRDSGANVLTF. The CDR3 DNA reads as TGTGCCAGCAGTAGGGATTCTGGGGCCAACGTCCTGACTTTC.

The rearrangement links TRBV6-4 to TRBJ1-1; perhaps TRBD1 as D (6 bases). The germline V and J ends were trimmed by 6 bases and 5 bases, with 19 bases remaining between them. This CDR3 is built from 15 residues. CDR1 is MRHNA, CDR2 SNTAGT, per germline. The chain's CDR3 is CASSDRPGAGTEAFF. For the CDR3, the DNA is TGTGCCAGCAGCGATCGACCAGGGGCAGGGACTGAAGCTTTCTTT.

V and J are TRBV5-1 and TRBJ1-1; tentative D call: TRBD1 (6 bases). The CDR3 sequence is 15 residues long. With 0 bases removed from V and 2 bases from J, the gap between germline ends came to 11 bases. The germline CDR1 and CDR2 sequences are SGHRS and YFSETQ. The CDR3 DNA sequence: TGCGCCAGCAGCTTGGTTGGAGGGGGTAACACTGAAGCTTTCTTT. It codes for CASSLVGGGNTEAFF.